The 25 T cell receptor beta chains reported below all come from one sample, sequenced in a study of CD8 T cells in ankylosing spondylitis. Overall study results and limits: One TCR beta motif, made up of under ten highly homologous variants, appeared characteristic of ankylosing spondylitis blood.

Antigens of these TCRs are unknown. One entry per CDR3 protein, called by TCRdb with MiXCR from the 5' RACE reads. The table records hundreds of thousands of distinct CDR3 sequences, roughly 10% of them present only once. Sequences were obtained from blood, either unsorted or a sorted T cell fraction (not recorded which). The receptors were sampled from a male donor with ankylosing spondylitis.

A word on this clonotype: The junction departs from germline at one end; a sequencing error may be responsible. The chain links TRBV15 to TRBJ2-1; D is perhaps TRBD2 (6 bases). The germline V gene encodes CDR1 LNHNV and CDR2 YYDKDF (reference sequence). This CDR3 is 15 amino acids long. The CDR3 loop reads CGTSSGGTYYNEQFF. The CDR3 DNA sequence: TGTGGCACCAGCAGCGGCGGGACTTACTACAATGAGCAGTTCTTC.

This clonotype was counted between two and nine times. The V gene is TRBV3-1, the J gene TRBJ1-6; D gene uncertain. This CDR3 has 14 residues. V was trimmed by 2 bases and J by 10 bases, leaving 12 bases between them. Germline values: CDR1 LGHDT, CDR2 YNNKEL (reference sequence). The CDR3 DNA is TGTGCCAGCAGCCAATGGACTGGGGAGTCACCCCTCCACTTT. Translating gives CASSQWTGESPLHF. The full variable domain, its missing parts supplied by reference TRBV3-1 and TRBJ1-6, is DTAVSQTPKYLVTQMGNDKSIKCEQNLGHDTMYWYKQDSKKFLKIMFSYNNKELIINETVPNRFSPKSPDKAHLNLHINSLELGDSAVYFCASSQWTGESPLHFGNGTRLTVT.

A remark on this clonotype: Compared with germline, one end of the junction differs, possibly owing to a read error. The chain uses TRBV20-1 and TRBJ2-7, with D unresolved. The CDR3 spans 15 residues. The germline CDR1 and CDR2 sequences are DFQATT and SNEGSKA (reference sequence). CDR3 sequence reads: CCARDAQTSSYEQYF. DNA for the CDR3: TGCTGTGCTAGAGATGCCCAGACCAGCTCCTACGAGCAGTACTTC.

A word on this clonotype: It may be a read error: a sequence one base away is much more abundant. The rearrangement joins TRBV29-1 to TRBJ2-3; no reliable D call. CDR3 size: 14 residues. CDR1 is SQVTM and CDR2 is ANQGSEA in the germline V gene. This CDR3 reads CSVGADQVTDAQYF. CDR3 nucleotides: TGCAGCGTTGGCGCGGACCAGGTCACAGATGCGCAGTATTTT.

This clonotype was picked up a small number of times. The rearrangement links TRBV11-2 to TRBJ2-5, with D perhaps being TRBD1 or TRBD2 (5 bases each). CDR3 length equals 15 residues. Trimming removed 5 bases at V and 0 bases at J, with 13 bases between. CDR1 and CDR2 (germline): SGHAT, FQNNGV. The DNA of the CDR3 is TGTGCCAGCAGCCCCTCCGGGACCTACCAAGAGACCCAGTACTTC. Translating gives CASSPSGTYQETQYF.

The chain employs TRBV7-9 and TRBJ2-2, with 13 bases fitting TRBD2. Germline V lookup: CDR1 SEHNR, CDR2 FQNEAQ (reference sequence). The CDR3 consists of 17 residues. Trimming took 4 bases from V and 7 from J; bases not matched to a gene: 9. The CDR3 DNA reads as TGTGCCAGCAGCTCCCGGACTAGCGGGAGATTGGGCGGGGAGCTGTTTTTT. This translates into CASSSRTSGRLGGELFF.

Only a few counts were recorded for this clonotype. The chain combines TRBV29-1 with TRBJ2-3; 7 bases match TRBD2. The CDR3 is 14 amino acids. Germline values: CDR1 SQVTM, CDR2 ANQGSEA. With 7 bases clipped from V and 4 bases from J, the junction kept 11 bases outside the gene matches. CDR3 protein: CSARTREFSDTQYF. The CDR3 DNA follows: TGCAGCGCGAGGACTAGAGAGTTCTCAGATACGCAGTATTTT.

The chain links TRBV10-3 to TRBJ1-1, with a tentative D call TRBD1 (6 bases). Trimming cost V 10 bases and J 0 bases, with 9 bases left between them. Germline lookup yields CDR1 ENHRY and CDR2 SYGVKD. The CDR3 loop spans 12 amino acids. The CDR3 reads CASGQMNTEAFF. Written as DNA, the CDR3 is TGTGCCAGCGGACAGATGAACACTGAAGCTTTCTTT.

The chain couples TRBV9 to TRBJ2-5; weak D call: TRBD1 (7 bases). Per germline, CDR1 SGDLS and CDR2 YYNGEE. CDR3 length equals 14 residues. V lost 7 bases, J lost 5 bases, and 18 bases lay in between. The CDR3 DNA follows: TGTGCCAGCGGGGCGGGACAGCTTTCGGAGACCCAGTACTTC. It is translated as CASGAGQLSETQYF.

This clonotype has more than one count but fewer than ten. The chain is built from TRBV11-2 and TRBJ2-2; TRBD1 might be the D (5 bases). The CDR3 length is 17 residues. V lost 5 bases and J lost 2, with 18 bases in between. CDR1 is SGHAT and CDR2 is FQNNGV in the germline V gene. The CDR3 sequence: CASSLRPTGQNTGELFF. CDR3 nucleotides: TGTGCCAGCAGCCTAAGGCCCACTGGACAAAACACCGGGGAGCTGTTTTTT.

The chain uses TRBV20-1 and TRBJ2-7, with no clear D. The CDR3 length is 13 residues. V was clipped by 6 bases and J by 0 bases, with 12 bases between them. From germline, CDR1 is DFQATT and CDR2 SNEGSKA (reference sequence). The CDR3 nucleotides are TGCAGTGCCCTTTGGCAGAGCTCCTACGAGCAGTACTTC. Its translation: CSALWQSSYEQYF.

This clonotype was seen only a few times. This chain uses TRBV3-1 with TRBJ1-1; no clear D gene. Trimming shortened V by 5 bases and J by 0 bases, and 16 bases separated the two germline ends. There are 16 residues in the CDR3. From germline, CDR1 is LGHDT and CDR2 YNNKEL (reference sequence). The CDR3 nucleotides read TGTGCCAGCAGCAGGGAACTTCCAGGTATGAACACTGAAGCTTTCTTT. It encodes CASSRELPGMNTEAFF. Combining the CDR3 with reference TRBV3-1 and TRBJ1-1 gives the whole variable domain DTAVSQTPKYLVTQMGNDKSIKCEQNLGHDTMYWYKQDSKKFLKIMFSYNNKELIINETVPNRFSPKSPDKAHLNLHINSLELGDSAVYFCASSRELPGMNTEAFFGQGTRLTVV.

Only a few counts were recorded for this clonotype. The chain links TRBV20-1 to TRBJ2-4; D unclear. CDR1 DFQATT and CDR2 SNEGSKA come from the germline V gene (reference sequence). Trimming stripped 3 bases from V and 0 bases from J, with 12 bases between. This CDR3 spans 15 amino acids. DNA for the CDR3: TGCAGTGCTAGGGCCGATTTTTTAGCCAAAAACATTCAGTACTTC. It specifies CSARADFLAKNIQYF.

The J gene is TRBJ2-3, the V gene TRBV7-3; 11 bases are a match to TRBD2. The CDR3 is made up of 17 amino acids. V shed 3 bases and J 5 bases; nucleotides not matched to a gene: 10. Germline V gene sequence: CDR1 SGHTA, CDR2 FQGTGA. CDR3 region: CASSFQPGLAEGDTQYF. The CDR3 nucleotides read TGTGCCAGCAGCTTCCAGCCGGGACTAGCGGAAGGAGATACGCAGTATTTT.

The genes are TRBV5-6 and TRBJ1-5; 10 bases are a match to TRBD1. CDR1 is SGHDT, CDR2 YYEEEE, per germline. V lost 0 bases and J lost 7; bases outside the gene matches: 10. This CDR3 region has 17 residues. CDR3 sequence: CASSLGPDRGQGQPQHF. The CDR3 coding sequence is TGTGCCAGCAGCTTGGGTCCCGACAGGGGGCAGGGGCAGCCCCAGCATTTT.

This chain uses TRBV4-3 with TRBJ1-1; 7 nucleotides line up with TRBD1. The CDR3 covers 14 residues. J lost 4 bases, V lost 3 bases, and 5 bases had no gene match. Germline CDR1 reads LGHNA; CDR2 reads YSLEER. The CDR3: CASSQGQFSTEAFF. CDR3 in DNA: TGCGCCAGCAGCCAGGGACAGTTTTCCACTGAAGCTTTCTTT.

This clonotype was found once. V and J are TRBV7-3 and TRBJ2-7; D unclear. This CDR3 contains 12 residues. V was trimmed by 7 bases and J by 4 bases, leaving 11 bases between them. Per the germline V gene, CDR1 is SGHTA and CDR2 is FQGTGA. CDR3 residues: CASKAGLYEQYF. In DNA, the CDR3 is TGTGCCAGCAAAGCAGGCTTATACGAGCAGTACTTC. The variable domain in full, with the rest retrieved from reference TRBV7-3 and TRBJ2-7, is GAGVSQTPSNKVTEKGKYVELRCDPISGHTALYWYRQSLGQGPEFLIYFQGTGAADDSGLPNDRFFAVRPEGSVSTLKIQRTERGDSAVYLCASKAGLYEQYFGPGTRLTVT.

The rearrangement uses TRBV20-1 and TRBJ2-1; the match to TRBD2 covers 8 bases. The CDR3 has 14 residues. Per the germline V gene, CDR1 is DFQATT and CDR2 is SNEGSKA (reference sequence). V lost 6 bases, J lost 10 bases, and 14 bases stayed unmatched. The CDR3 nucleotides are TGCAGTGCGGCCAGCGGGAGCTTCCGGAGAGAGCAGTTCTTC. Translated: CSAASGSFRREQFF.

This clonotype was observed many times. J is TRBJ1-2 and V is TRBV20-1, with D maybe TRBD1 (5 bases). The CDR3 contains 13 residues. V was pared by 1 base and J by 8 bases, with 14 bases between. CDR1 is DFQATT, CDR2 SNEGSKA, per germline (reference sequence). The CDR3 protein is CSARGGRFRGYTF. DNA of the CDR3: TGCAGTGCTAGAGGGGGCCGCTTTCGGGGCTACACCTTC.

Here the CDR3 reads CASSVEQFNSPLHF. CDR3 coding DNA: TGTGCCAGCAGTGTAGAACAGTTTAATTCACCCCTCCACTTT. The chain joins TRBV2 to TRBJ1-6; D remains ambiguous. The V end lost 4 bases, the J end lost 6 bases, and 10 bases lay between the germline ends. The CDR3 is made up of 14 amino acids. Germline V lookup: CDR1 SNHLY, CDR2 FYNNEI.

Note on this clonotype: A much larger clone differs by one base, so this may be a read error. This chain joins TRBV28 and TRBJ1-2; TRBD1 is a possible D gene (5 bases). CDR1 is MDHEN, CDR2 SYDVKM, per germline. CDR3 size: 14 residues. Deletions cut 7 bases from V and 4 bases from J, with 16 bases between. As DNA, the CDR3 is TGTGCCAGCATCGGGCCGGGGGATCCCTATGGCTACACCTTC. This codes for CASIGPGDPYGYTF.

This chain joins TRBV4-3 and TRBJ1-2, with TRBD1 as a possible D gene (5 bases). The length of the CDR3 is 16 residues. CDR1 and CDR2 (germline): LGHNA, YSLEER. Trimming shortened V by 4 bases and J by 10 bases, and 25 bases separated the two germline ends. The CDR3, as DNA: TGCGCCAGCAGCCGAAGCGGGACGGTCCGCGATGGGGTCTACACCTTC. As protein: CASSRSGTVRDGVYTF.

The J gene is TRBJ2-5, the V gene TRBV7-2; D gene unclear. The V and J ends lost 1 base and 5 bases respectively, with 8 bases between them. The CDR3 extends over 13 amino acids. Germline V lookup: CDR1 SGHTA, CDR2 FQGNSA. Here the CDR3 reads CASSLGSYETQYF. The CDR3 coding sequence is TGTGCCAGCAGCTTAGGCAGTTACGAGACCCAGTACTTC.

The V call is TRBV6-1, the J call TRBJ1-1; a weak D match, TRBD1 (6 bases). The CDR3 consists of 15 residues. CDR1 is MNHNS and CDR2 is SASEGT in the germline V gene. V lost 6 bases, J lost 4 bases, and 18 bases lay in between. CDR3 protein: CASRDQTGISTEAFF. CDR3 DNA: TGTGCCAGCAGAGACCAGACAGGTATAAGCACTGAAGCTTTCTTT.

This clonotype was detected a few times. This rearrangement joins TRBV2 to TRBJ1-2; a weak D match, TRBD1 (6 bases). Germline values: CDR1 SNHLY, CDR2 FYNNEI. Trimming pared 6 bases from V and 14 bases from J, leaving 22 bases between. The CDR3 spans 13 residues. The CDR3 sequence: CASRATGIVVETF. The CDR3 nucleotides are TGTGCCAGCAGGGCCACAGGGATCGTGGTCGAAACCTTC.